This entry lists 15 T cell receptor beta chains sequenced from one sample in a study of response to subunit inactivated influenza vaccine. TCRdb ran MiXCR on the RT-PCR reads and lists one entry per CDR3 protein. There are some 570,000 distinct CDR3 sequences in the sample; around 11% occur only once, and about 11% lies in the top ten. This sample was shared with a second study, whose subject was T cells expressing NK-cell markers. That investigation notes: As the method of synthesis, 5'RACE template switching with UMIs yielded TCR beta cDNA.

The sequences come from PBMCs from blood, collected on the day of vaccination. These TCRs come from a man aged 50 to 60 who received an inactivated influenza vaccine.

This clonotype has at least ten counts. The CDR3 reads CASSEGPTGQPQHF. The CDR3 DNA sequence: TGTGCCAGCAGCGAGGGCCCTACGGGTCAGCCCCAGCATTTT. The rearrangement joins TRBV9 to TRBJ1-5; no clear D. CDR1 SGDLS and CDR2 YYNGEE come from the germline V gene. Trimming pared 3 bases from V and 6 bases from J, leaving 13 bases between. CDR3 length equals 14 residues.

In its sample, this clonotype was seen many times. This chain connects TRBV28 to TRBJ2-7; the match to TRBD1 covers 9 bases. With V trimmed by 5 bases and J by 1 base, 6 bases remained unmatched. The CDR3 contains 15 residues. From germline, CDR1 is MDHEN and CDR2 SYDVKM. CDR3 DNA: TGTGCCAGCAGTACAGGGGGCATAAGATCCTACGAGCAGTACTTC. Encoded protein: CASSTGGIRSYEQYF.

This clonotype has only a few counts. This chain uses TRBV28 with TRBJ1-1; D unresolved. CDR3 size: 11 residues. Per germline, CDR1 MDHEN and CDR2 SYDVKM. Trimming removed 1 base from V and 7 bases from J, with 4 bases in between. CDR3 region: CASSLYREAFF. In DNA, the CDR3 is TGTGCCAGCAGTTTATATCGTGAAGCTTTCTTT.

The V gene is TRBV4-2, the J gene TRBJ2-3; D is perhaps TRBD1 (5 bases). With 4 bases removed from V and 5 bases from J, the gap between germline ends came to 10 bases. Germline loops: CDR1 LGHNA, CDR2 YNFKEQ. CDR3 length equals 13 residues. The CDR3 region is CASSRDRLDTQYF. The CDR3 DNA sequence: TGTGCCAGCAGCCGTGACAGATTAGATACGCAGTATTTT.

The gene calls are TRBV12-3 or TRBV12-4 and TRBJ2-3; D ambiguous. Trimming removed 1 base at V and 4 bases at J, with 12 bases between. The CDR3 is 15 residues long. This chain's CDR3 is CASSLEGLIADTQYF. The DNA of the CDR3 is TGTGCCAGCAGTTTAGAAGGATTGATCGCAGATACGCAGTATTTT.

V gene TRBV7-9 combines with J gene TRBJ2-7; D is unclear. The length of the CDR3 is 15 residues. V was cut by 0 bases and J by 3 bases, with 12 bases left in between. Germline V gene lookup returns CDR1 SEHNR and CDR2 FQNEAQ (reference sequence). In nucleotides, the CDR3 is TGTGCCAGCAGCTTAGCGGCCACCACTGGCTACGAGCAGTACTTC. Translated, it gives CASSLAATTGYEQYF.

This clonotype was detected only a few times. The V and J genes are TRBV20-1 and TRBJ2-7; possible D gene TRBD1, 6 bases. Trimming shortened V by 1 base and J by 9 bases, and 25 bases separated the two germline ends. The CDR3 is 16 residues long. Per germline, CDR1 DFQATT and CDR2 SNEGSKA (reference sequence). The CDR3 DNA reads TGCAGTGCTAGAGGGACACCAGGGGTCCGCGGGCTAGGGCAGTACTTC. It is translated as CSARGTPGVRGLGQYF.

This clonotype was seen more than once but under ten times. V is TRBV30 and J is TRBJ2-5, with D possibly matching TRBD1 (6 bases). The CDR3 totals 13 residues. With 4 bases removed from V and 2 bases from J, the gap between germline ends came to 11 bases. The germline CDR1 and CDR2 sequences are GTSNPN and SVGIG (reference sequence). As DNA, the CDR3 is TGTGCCTGGACAGGGGCTTGGCAAGAGACCCAGTACTTC. Encoded protein: CAWTGAWQETQYF.

The CDR3 bases are TGCAGTGCTACCTCGGCGGGGCCCTACGAGCAGTACTTC. Protein product: CSATSAGPYEQYF. This rearrangement joins TRBV20-1 to TRBJ2-7, with D perhaps matching TRBD2 (6 bases). This CDR3 has 13 amino acids. CDR1 and CDR2 from the germline V gene are DFQATT and SNEGSKA (reference sequence). V was shortened by 4 bases and J by 2 bases, with 12 bases between the two germline ends.

Written as DNA, the CDR3 is TGTGCCAGCAGCTGGACTATTGATGGTGAGCAGTTCTTC. Amino acid sequence: CASSWTIDGEQFF. The V gene is TRBV12-1, the J gene TRBJ2-1; the listed D gene, TRBD2, was not tested against the DNA. TRBV12-1 is shown as a pseudogene. The CDR3 length is 13 residues.

For the CDR3, the DNA is TGCGCCAGCAGTCAAGCCCCCAAGAACTACGAGCAGTACTTC. Protein product: CASSQAPKNYEQYF. The rearrangement links TRBV23-1 to TRBJ2-7; no reliable D call. TRBV23-1 is an ORF; its function is uncertain. V was pared by 2 bases and J by 3 bases, with 11 bases between. This CDR3 is built from 14 residues.

This clonotype was found a few times. This chain links TRBV12-1 with TRBJ2-2; TRBD1, as called in the table, went unchecked against the DNA. TRBV12-1 is classified as a pseudogene. The CDR3 is 16 amino acids. The CDR3 protein is CASSPPGEKNTGELFF. CDR3 coding DNA: TGTGCCAGCAGCCCCCCCGGGGAGAAGAACACCGGGGAGCTGTTTTTT.

The genes are TRBV18 and TRBJ1-2; TRBD1 matches 8 bases. Germline loops: CDR1 KGHSH, CDR2 LQKENI. V dropped 5 bases and J dropped 4; count of bases not matched to a gene: 3. This CDR3 has 13 amino acids. The chain's CDR3 is CASSRTGTYGYTF. The CDR3 DNA reads as TGTGCCAGCTCAAGGACAGGGACCTATGGCTACACCTTC.

The V gene is TRBV6-5, the J gene TRBJ1-1; perhaps TRBD1 as D (6 bases). V lost 9 bases and J 0 bases, leaving 20 bases between the germline ends. In germline, CDR1 is MNHEY, CDR2 SVGAGI. This CDR3 contains 16 residues. CDR3: CASLLEGGGMNTEAFF. CDR3 DNA sequence: TGTGCCAGTTTACTCGAAGGGGGGGGGATGAACACTGAAGCTTTCTTT.

The gene calls are TRBV19 and TRBJ2-5, with 9 bases that match TRBD2. With V trimmed by 3 bases and J by 5 bases, 7 bases remained unmatched. The CDR3 is made up of 15 amino acids. In germline, CDR1 is LNHDA, CDR2 SQIVND (reference sequence). This CDR3 is CASSILGAGGETQYF. In DNA, the CDR3 is TGTGCCAGTAGTATTCTAGGAGCGGGAGGTGAGACCCAGTACTTC.